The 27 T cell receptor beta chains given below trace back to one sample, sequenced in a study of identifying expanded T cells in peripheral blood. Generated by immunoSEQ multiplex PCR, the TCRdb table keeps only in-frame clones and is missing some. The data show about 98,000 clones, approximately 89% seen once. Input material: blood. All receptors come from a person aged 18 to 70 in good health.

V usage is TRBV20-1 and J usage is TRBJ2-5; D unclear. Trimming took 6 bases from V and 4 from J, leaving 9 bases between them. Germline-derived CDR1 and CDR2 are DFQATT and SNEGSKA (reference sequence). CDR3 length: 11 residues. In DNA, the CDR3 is TGCAGTGCCCTGCAAGGAGAGACCCAGTACTTC. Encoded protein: CSALQGETQYF.

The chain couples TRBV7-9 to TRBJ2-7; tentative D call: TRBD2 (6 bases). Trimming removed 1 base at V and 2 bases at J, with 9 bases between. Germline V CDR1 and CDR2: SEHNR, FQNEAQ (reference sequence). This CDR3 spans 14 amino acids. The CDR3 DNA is TGTGCCAGCAGCTTAGGTGGAGGGCCCTACGAGCAGTACTTC. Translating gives CASSLGGGPYEQYF.

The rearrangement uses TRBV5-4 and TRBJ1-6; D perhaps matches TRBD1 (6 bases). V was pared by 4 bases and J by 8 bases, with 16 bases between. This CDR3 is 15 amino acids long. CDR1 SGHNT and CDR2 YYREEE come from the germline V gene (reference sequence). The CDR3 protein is CASSLLGGADSPLHF. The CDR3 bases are TGTGCCAGCAGCCTCCTGGGGGGCGCGGATTCACCCCTCCACTTT.

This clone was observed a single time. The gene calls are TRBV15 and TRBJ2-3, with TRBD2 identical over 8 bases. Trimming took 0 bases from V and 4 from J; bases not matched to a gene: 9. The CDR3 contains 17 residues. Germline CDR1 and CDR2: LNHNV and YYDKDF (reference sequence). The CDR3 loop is CATSRDSIGGAADTQYF. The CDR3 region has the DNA TGTGCCACCAGCAGAGATTCTATCGGGGGGGCCGCAGATACGCAGTATTTT.

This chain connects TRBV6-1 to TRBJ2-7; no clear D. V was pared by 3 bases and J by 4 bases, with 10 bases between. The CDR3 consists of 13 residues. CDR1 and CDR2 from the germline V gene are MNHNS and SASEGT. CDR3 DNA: TGTGCCAGCAGTGAGTCAAGGGTTTACGAGCAGTACTTC. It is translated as CASSESRVYEQYF.

In DNA, the CDR3 is TGCGCCAGCAGCTTTGGGAGCGCTGAAGCTTTCTTT. Translation gives CASSFGSAEAFF. The chain links TRBV5-1 to TRBJ1-1; D remains unclear. V lost 2 bases, J lost 6 bases, and 8 bases lay in between. Germline loops: CDR1 SGHRS, CDR2 YFSETQ. This CDR3 region has 12 residues.

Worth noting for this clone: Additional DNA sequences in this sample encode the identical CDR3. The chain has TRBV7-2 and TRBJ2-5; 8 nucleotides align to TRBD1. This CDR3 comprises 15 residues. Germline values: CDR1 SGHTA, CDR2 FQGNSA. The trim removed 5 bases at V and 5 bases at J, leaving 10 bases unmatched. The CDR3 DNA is TGTGCCAGCAGCCCTCGACAGGGGCGAGGGGAGACCCAGTACTTC. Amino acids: CASSPRQGRGETQYF.

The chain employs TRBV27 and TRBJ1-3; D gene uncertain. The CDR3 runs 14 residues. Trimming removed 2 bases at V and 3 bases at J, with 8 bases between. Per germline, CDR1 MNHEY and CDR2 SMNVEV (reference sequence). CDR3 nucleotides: TGTGCCAGCAGTTTAACGAGATTTGGAAACACCATATATTTT. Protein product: CASSLTRFGNTIYF.

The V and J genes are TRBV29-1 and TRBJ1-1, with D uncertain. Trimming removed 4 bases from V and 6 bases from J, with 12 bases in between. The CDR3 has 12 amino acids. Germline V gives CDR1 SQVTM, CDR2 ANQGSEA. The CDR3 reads CSVAWASAEAFF. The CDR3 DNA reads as TGCAGCGTTGCGTGGGCTAGTGCTGAAGCTTTCTTT.

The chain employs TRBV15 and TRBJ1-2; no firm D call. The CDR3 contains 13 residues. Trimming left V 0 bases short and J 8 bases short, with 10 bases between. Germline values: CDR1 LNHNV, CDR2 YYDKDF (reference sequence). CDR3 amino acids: CATSRDWEEGYTF. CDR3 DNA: TGTGCCACCAGCAGAGATTGGGAAGAGGGCTACACCTTC.

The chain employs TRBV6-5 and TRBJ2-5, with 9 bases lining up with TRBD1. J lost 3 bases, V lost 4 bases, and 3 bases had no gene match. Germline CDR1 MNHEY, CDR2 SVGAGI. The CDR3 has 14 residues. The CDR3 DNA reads TGTGCCAGCAGTTCTGGGACAGGGAAAGAGACCCAGTACTTC. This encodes CASSSGTGKETQYF.

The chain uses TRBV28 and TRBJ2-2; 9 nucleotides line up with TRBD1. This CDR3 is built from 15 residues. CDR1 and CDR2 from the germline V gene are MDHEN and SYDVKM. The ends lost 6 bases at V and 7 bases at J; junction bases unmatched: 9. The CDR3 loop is CASRPQGARVGELFF. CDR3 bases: TGTGCCAGCAGGCCACAGGGGGCAAGGGTCGGGGAGCTGTTTTTT. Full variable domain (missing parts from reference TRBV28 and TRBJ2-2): DVKVTQSSRYLVKRTGEKVFLECVQDMDHENMFWYRQDPGLGLRLIYFSYDVKMKEKGDIPEGYSVSREKKERFSLILESASTNQTSMYLCASRPQGARVGELFFGEGSRLTVL.

The CDR3: CATSRPTSGTNNEQFF. The CDR3 DNA reads as TGTGCCACCAGCAGACCTACTAGCGGGACGAACAATGAGCAGTTCTTC. The chain combines TRBV15 with TRBJ2-1; 10 nucleotides agree with TRBD2. CDR3 length: 16 amino acids. J was trimmed by 5 bases and V by 2 bases; bases with no gene match: 6. Germline V gene data show CDR1 as LNHNV and CDR2 as YYDKDF (reference sequence). Complete variable domain (other parts from reference TRBV15 and TRBJ2-1): DAMVIQNPRYQVTQFGKPVTLSCSQTLNHNVMYWYQQKSSQAPKLLFHYYDKDFNNEADTPDNFQSRRPNTSFCFLDIRSPGLGDTAMYLCATSRPTSGTNNEQFFGPGTRLTVL.

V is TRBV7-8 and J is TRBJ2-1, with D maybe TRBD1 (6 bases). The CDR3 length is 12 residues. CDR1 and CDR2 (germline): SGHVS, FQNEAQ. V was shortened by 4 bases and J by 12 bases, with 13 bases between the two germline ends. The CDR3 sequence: CASSSTGFWQFF. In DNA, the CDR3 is TGTGCCAGCAGCTCTACAGGGTTTTGGCAGTTCTTC. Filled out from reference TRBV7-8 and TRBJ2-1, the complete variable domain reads GAGVSQSPRYKVAKRGQDVALRCDPISGHVSLFWYQQALGQGPEFLTYFQNEAQLDKSGLPSDRFFAERPEGSVSTLKIQRTQQEDSAVYLCASSSTGFWQFFGPGTRLTVL.

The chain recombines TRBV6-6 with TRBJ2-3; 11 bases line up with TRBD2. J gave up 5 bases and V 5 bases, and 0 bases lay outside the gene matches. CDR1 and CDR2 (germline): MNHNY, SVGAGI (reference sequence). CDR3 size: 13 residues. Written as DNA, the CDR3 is TGTGCCAGCAGTCTAGCGGGAGGAGATACGCAGTATTTT. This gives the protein CASSLAGGDTQYF.

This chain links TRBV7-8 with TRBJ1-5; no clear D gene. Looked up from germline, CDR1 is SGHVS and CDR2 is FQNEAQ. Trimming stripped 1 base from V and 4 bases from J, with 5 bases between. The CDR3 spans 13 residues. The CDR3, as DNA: TGTGCCAGCAGCTTAGGGGAGAATCAGCCCCAGCATTTT. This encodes CASSLGENQPQHF.

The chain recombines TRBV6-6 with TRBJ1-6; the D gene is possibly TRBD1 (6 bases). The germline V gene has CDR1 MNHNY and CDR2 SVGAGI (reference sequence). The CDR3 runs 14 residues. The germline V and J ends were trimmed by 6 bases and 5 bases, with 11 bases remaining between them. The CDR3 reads CASRDSLNNSPLHF. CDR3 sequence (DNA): TGTGCCAGCAGGGACAGCCTAAATAATTCACCCCTCCACTTT.

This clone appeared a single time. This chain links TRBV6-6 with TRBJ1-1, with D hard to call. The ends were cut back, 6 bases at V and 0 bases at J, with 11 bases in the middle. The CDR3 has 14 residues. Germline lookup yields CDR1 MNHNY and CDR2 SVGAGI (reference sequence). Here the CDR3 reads CASSQTRMNTEAFF. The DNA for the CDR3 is TGTGCCAGCAGCCAAACACGAATGAACACTGAAGCTTTCTTT.

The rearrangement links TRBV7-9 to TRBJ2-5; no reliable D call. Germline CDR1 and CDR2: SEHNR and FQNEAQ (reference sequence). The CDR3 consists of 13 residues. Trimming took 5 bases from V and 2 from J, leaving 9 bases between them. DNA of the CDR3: TGTGCCAGCAGCCTACCCCCTCAAGAGACCCAGTACTTC. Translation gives CASSLPPQETQYF.

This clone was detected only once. The CDR3 DNA follows: TGTGCCAGCAGCTTAGAGGGCCTGGGCTACACCTTC. It is translated as CASSLEGLGYTF. V gene TRBV7-3 combines with J gene TRBJ1-2, with D unclear. Trimming left V 2 bases short and J 8 bases short, with 9 bases between. This CDR3 contains 12 residues. Germline V gene lookup returns CDR1 SGHTA and CDR2 FQGTGA. Full variable domain (missing parts from reference TRBV7-3 and TRBJ1-2): GAGVSQTPSNKVTEKGKYVELRCDPISGHTALYWYRQSLGQGPEFLIYFQGTGAADDSGLPNDRFFAVRPEGSVSTLKIQRTERGDSAVYLCASSLEGLGYTFGSGTRLTVV.

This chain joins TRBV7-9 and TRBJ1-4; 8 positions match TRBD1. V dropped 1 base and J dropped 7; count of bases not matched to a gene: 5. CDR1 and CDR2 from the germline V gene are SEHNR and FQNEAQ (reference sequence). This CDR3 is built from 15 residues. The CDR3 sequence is CASSLGDRGSEKLFF. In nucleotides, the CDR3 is TGTGCCAGCAGCTTAGGCGACAGGGGAAGTGAAAAACTGTTTTTT. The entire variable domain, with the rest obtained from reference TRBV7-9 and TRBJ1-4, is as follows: DTGVSQNPRHKITKRGQNVTFRCDPISEHNRLYWYRQTLGQGPEFLTYFQNEAQLEKSRLLSDRFSAERPKGSFSTLEIQRTEQGDSAMYLCASSLGDRGSEKLFFGSGTQLSVL.

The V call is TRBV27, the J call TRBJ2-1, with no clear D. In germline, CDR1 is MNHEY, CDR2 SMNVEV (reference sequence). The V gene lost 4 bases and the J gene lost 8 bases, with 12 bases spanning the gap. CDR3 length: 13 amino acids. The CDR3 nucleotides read TGTGCCAGCAGTTCGGCAAGCATCGATGAGCAGTTCTTC. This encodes CASSSASIDEQFF.

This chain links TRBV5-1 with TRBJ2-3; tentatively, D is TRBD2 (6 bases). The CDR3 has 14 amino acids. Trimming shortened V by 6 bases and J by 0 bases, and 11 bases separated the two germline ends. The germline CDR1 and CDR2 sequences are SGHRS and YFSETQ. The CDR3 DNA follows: TGCGCCAGCAAACTAGCAGCTAGCACAGATACGCAGTATTTT. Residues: CASKLAASTDTQYF.

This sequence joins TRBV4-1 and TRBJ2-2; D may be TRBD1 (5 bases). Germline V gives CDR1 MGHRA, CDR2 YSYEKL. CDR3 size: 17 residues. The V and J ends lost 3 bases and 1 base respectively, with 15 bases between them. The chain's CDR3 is CASSHGFRVGNTGELFF. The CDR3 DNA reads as TGCGCCAGCAGCCACGGGTTCAGGGTAGGGAACACCGGGGAGCTGTTTTTT.

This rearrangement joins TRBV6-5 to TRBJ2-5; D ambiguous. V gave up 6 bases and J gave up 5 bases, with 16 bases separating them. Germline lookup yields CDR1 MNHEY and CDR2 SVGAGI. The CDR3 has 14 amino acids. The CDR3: CASRVSAGWETQYF. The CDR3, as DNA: TGTGCCAGCAGGGTGTCGGCCGGATGGGAGACCCAGTACTTC.

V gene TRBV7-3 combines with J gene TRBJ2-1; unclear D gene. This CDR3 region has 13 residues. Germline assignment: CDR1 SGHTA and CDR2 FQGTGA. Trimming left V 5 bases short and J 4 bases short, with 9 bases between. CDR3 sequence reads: CASSPRLYNEQFF. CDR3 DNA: TGTGCCAGCAGCCCCAGGCTATACAATGAGCAGTTCTTC.

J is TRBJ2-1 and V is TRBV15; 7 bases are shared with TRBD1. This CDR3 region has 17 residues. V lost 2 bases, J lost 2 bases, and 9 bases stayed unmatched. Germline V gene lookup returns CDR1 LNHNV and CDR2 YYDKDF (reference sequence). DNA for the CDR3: TGTGCCACCAGCAGAACCCCTCAGGGGGTCACCTACAATGAGCAGTTCTTC. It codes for CATSRTPQGVTYNEQFF.